This T cell receptor (beta chain) was captured by sequencing in a study of beta chain features in type 1 diabetes. The CDR3 covers 14 residues. Between the trimmed V and J ends, which lost 5 bases and 8 bases, there was a span of 18 bases. The V gene's germline CDR1 is SQVTM and CDR2 ANQGSEA. This clone was observed a few times. TCRB transcripts that were expressed got sequenced, as all of the isolated RNA had been reverse transcribed. Profiled with immunoSEQ multiplex PCR; TCRdb holds only in-frame clones, not every one. The table includes some 220,000 clones, 9.5% to 13% detected once. The specimen sequenced was central memory CD4+ T cells from blood. This chain connects TRBV29-1 to TRBJ1-4; D gene ambiguous. This clonotype was sampled from a man in his late teens or twenties in good health. CDR3 coding DNA: TGCAGCGTTCAACTTCAAGCGGGCCGCGAAAAACTGTTTTTT. It is translated as CSVQLQAGREKLFF.